The rows below give T cell receptor beta chains drawn from one sample of a study of CD8+CD57+ T cells in acquired aplastic anemia. MiXCR, applied by TCRdb to the reads, yields one record per CDR3 protein. The sample records approximately 99,000 distinct CDR3 sequences, roughly 51% being singletons. Material for sequencing was sorted CD4+, CD8+, or CD8+CD57+ T cells (not recorded which) from PBMCs. The receptors shown here come from a human donor in good health, serving as a control. Each CDR3 is given with its conserved first and last residue. Fields, in order: CDR3 DNA, CDR3 protein, J gene, V gene, clone size, D gene. The D gene is left open where the match is weak. Expanded clones get a size class; other rows say once, few or many, or leave the size out.

TGCGCCAGCACGACGAACACCGGGGAGCTGTTTTTT	CASTTNTGELFF	TRBJ2-2	TRBV10-1	NA	NA
TGTGCCAGCAGCAGAAATGGGGGCTACGAGCAGTACTTC	CASSRNGGYEQYF	TRBJ2-7	TRBV25-1	many	NA
TGTGCCAGCGGGTCTCTAAACTCCTACGAGCAGTACTTC	CASGSLNSYEQYF	TRBJ2-7	TRBV6-1	NA	NA
TGTGCCAGTAGTATAAAAACGAACACTGAAGCTTTCTTT	CASSIKTNTEAFF	TRBJ1-1	TRBV19	NA	NA
TGTGCCAGCAGTTTGGCCCAAGGGCGGGGGGCCAGCTACGAGCAGTACTTC	CASSLAQGRGASYEQYF	TRBJ2-7	TRBV27	many	TRBD2
TGTGCCAGCAGTCCCGGGAAGAGCTCCTATAATTCACCCCTCCACTTT	CASSPGKSSYNSPLHF	TRBJ1-6	TRBV3-1	NA	NA
TGCGCCAGCAGTGTCGAACCAGGGAACACCGGGGAGCTGTTTTTT	CASSVEPGNTGELFF	TRBJ2-2	TRBV10-1	NA	NA
TGTGCCAGCTCTAGCCCCTACAATGAGCAGTTCTTC	CASSSPYNEQFF	TRBJ2-1	TRBV7-9	few	NA
TGCAGCGGCCGTGGGCTAGCGGGGGATAACAATGAGCAGTTCTTC	CSGRGLAGDNNEQFF	TRBJ2-1	TRBV29-1	NA	TRBD2
TGTGCCAGCGGGGTACAATACGGTGAGCAGTTCTTC	CASGVQYGEQFF	TRBJ2-1	TRBV9	NA	NA
TGTGCCAGCAGTTACTCCGGGACAGGGGGCTACGAGCAGTACTTC	CASSYSGTGGYEQYF	TRBJ2-7	TRBV6-5	NA	TRBD1
TGCAGTGCTAGGGGAGCACGGTTTGTTTGGGGCGTGAACACTGAAGCTTTCTTT	CSARGARFVWGVNTEAFF	TRBJ1-1	TRBV20-1	NA	NA
TGTGCCAGCAGCTTAACTCGGACTAGCGGGGGGGCAAGGGATACGCAGTATTTT	CASSLTRTSGGARDTQYF	TRBJ2-3	TRBV7-3	NA	TRBD2
TGTGCCAGCAGCACTCACTCGGGGGGGCGTACCGGGGAGCTGTTTTTT	CASSTHSGGRTGELFF	TRBJ2-2	TRBV11-2	few	TRBD2
TGTGCCAGCACGTTGACAGGGGTAGGGGAGACCCAGTACTTC	CASTLTGVGETQYF	TRBJ2-5	TRBV2	NA	TRBD1
TGTGCCAGCAGCTGGGACAGGGACTACGAGCAGTACTTC	CASSWDRDYEQYF	TRBJ2-7	TRBV7-3	NA	TRBD1
TGCAGCGTCCGGGTCCGGGGGACGAACACCGGGGAGCTGTTTTTT	CSVRVRGTNTGELFF	TRBJ2-2	TRBV29-1	many	NA
TGTGCCAGCAGTTCCAGTATGAACACTGAAGCTTTCTTT	CASSSSMNTEAFF	TRBJ1-1	TRBV12-3/TRBV12-4	few	NA
TGTGCCAGCTCACCTGCCGGCGATGGTGGCTACACCTTC	CASSPAGDGGYTF	TRBJ1-2	TRBV9	NA	NA
TGTGCCAGCAGCCCGGGGGCTGGCACGCAGTATTTT	CASSPGAGTQYF	TRBJ2-3	TRBV5-6	many	NA
TGTGCCAGCAGTGTCTCAACTAGCGGTTCCTACGAGCAGTACTTC	CASSVSTSGSYEQYF	TRBJ2-7	TRBV2	NA	TRBD2
TGTGCCAGCAGCCCCGGGACAGGGGCTGACTACGAGCAGTACTTC	CASSPGTGADYEQYF	TRBJ2-7	TRBV9	many	TRBD1
TGTGCCAGCAGACAGGGGAACACCGGGGAGCTGTTTTTT	CASRQGNTGELFF	TRBJ2-2	TRBV25-1	NA	NA
TGCAGTGTAGCGGTGAAGGGGTGGGGCAACGAGCAGTACTTC	CSVAVKGWGNEQYF	TRBJ2-7	TRBV20-1	NA	NA
TGTGCCAGCATAGGATCAACACCGAACGCTGAGGCCTTCTTT	CASIGSTPNAEAFF	TRBJ1-1	TRBV6-1	NA	NA
TGTGCCAGCAGACTACCGGGACAGGCTTTCTTTGGCTACACCTTC	CASRLPGQAFFGYTF	TRBJ1-2	TRBV7-9	NA	TRBD1
TGCAGCGTCAGACAGGGAGAATACACTGAAGCTTTCTTT	CSVRQGEYTEAFF	TRBJ1-1	TRBV29-1	few	TRBD1
TGTGCCAGCAGCTTGGGGGGGCGAGATTCACCCCTCCACTTT	CASSLGGRDSPLHF	TRBJ1-6	TRBV7-6	NA	NA
TGTGCCAGTAGTGACACAGGGACAGATACGCAGTATTTT	CASSDTGTDTQYF	TRBJ2-3	TRBV19	NA	NA
TGTGCCACCAGTGACGCGTCGGATGCGAACACCGGGGAGCTGTTTTTT	CATSDASDANTGELFF	TRBJ2-2	TRBV24-1	few	NA
TGTGCCACCAGTGACTGGACAGACGAAGGCACAGATACGCAGTATTTT	CATSDWTDEGTDTQYF	TRBJ2-3	TRBV24-1	few	NA